The source of this T cell receptor (beta chain) is a study of glioma-infiltrating T cells. Using RNA template, CDR3s of TCR alpha and beta were amplified with iRepertoire arm-PCR. TCRdb called the multiplex PCR reads again in MiXCR, with one record for every CDR3 protein. The sample shows about 93,000 distinct CDR3 sequences, around 37% of them seen only once. This CDR3 comprises 15 residues. V was pared by 5 bases and J by 7 bases, with 8 bases of the junction left unmatched. Germline-derived CDR1 and CDR2 are MDHEN and SYDVKM. This chain joins TRBV28 and TRBJ1-6; 7 bases align to TRBD1. This receptor was taken from a human donor with low-grade glioma or glioblastoma, undergoing nonglioma brain surgery, or in good health (not recorded which). Sample: glioma tissue, nonneoplastic brain tissue, or PBMCs (not recorded which). CDR3 DNA: TGTGCCAGCAGTACCCGGACAGGAACAAATTCACCCCTCCACTTT. This sequence encodes CASSTRTGTNSPLHF.